What follows is one TCR beta chain and its context. This sample was included in a study of blood T cell repertoires in COVID-19. The overall study: Sites across the United States, Italy and Spain contributed samples from acute and convalescent COVID-19.

Sequencing was performed with immunoSEQ multiplex PCR; in TCRdb, only in-frame clones are kept and a portion is missing. The sample has roughly 290,000 clones, approximately 86% seen once; the top ten hold 4% to 5%. The material sequenced was peripheral blood. This TCR was sampled from a woman aged 45-59 years with active or convalescent COVID-19.

CDR3 region: CASSRTVSNQPQHF. DNA for the CDR3: TGTGCCAGCTCACGGACAGTTAGCAATCAGCCCCAGCATTTT. The chain is built from TRBV18 and TRBJ1-5; perhaps TRBD1 as D (6 bases). Germline CDR1 reads KGHSH; CDR2 reads LQKENI. There are 14 residues in the CDR3. Deletions cut 4 bases from V and 0 bases from J, with 7 bases between.